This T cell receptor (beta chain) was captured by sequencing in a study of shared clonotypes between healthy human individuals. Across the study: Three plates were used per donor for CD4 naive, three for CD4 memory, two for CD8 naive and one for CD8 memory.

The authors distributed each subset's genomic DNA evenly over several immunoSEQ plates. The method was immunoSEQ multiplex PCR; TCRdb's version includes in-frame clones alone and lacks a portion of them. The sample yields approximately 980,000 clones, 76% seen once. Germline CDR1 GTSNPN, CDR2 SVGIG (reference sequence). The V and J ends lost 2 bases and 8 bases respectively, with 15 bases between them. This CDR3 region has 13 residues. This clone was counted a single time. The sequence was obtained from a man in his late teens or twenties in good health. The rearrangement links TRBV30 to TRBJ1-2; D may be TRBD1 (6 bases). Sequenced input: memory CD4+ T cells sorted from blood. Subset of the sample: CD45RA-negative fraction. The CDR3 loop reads CAWSPMGAEGYTF. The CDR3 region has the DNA TGTGCCTGGAGTCCAATGGGGGCGGAAGGCTACACCTTC. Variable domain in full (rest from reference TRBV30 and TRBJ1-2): SQTIHQWPATLVQPVGSPLSLECTVEGTSNPNLYWYRQAAGRGLQLLFYSVGIGQISSEVPQNLSASRPQDRQFILSSKKLLLSDSGFYLCAWSPMGAEGYTFGSGTRLTVV.